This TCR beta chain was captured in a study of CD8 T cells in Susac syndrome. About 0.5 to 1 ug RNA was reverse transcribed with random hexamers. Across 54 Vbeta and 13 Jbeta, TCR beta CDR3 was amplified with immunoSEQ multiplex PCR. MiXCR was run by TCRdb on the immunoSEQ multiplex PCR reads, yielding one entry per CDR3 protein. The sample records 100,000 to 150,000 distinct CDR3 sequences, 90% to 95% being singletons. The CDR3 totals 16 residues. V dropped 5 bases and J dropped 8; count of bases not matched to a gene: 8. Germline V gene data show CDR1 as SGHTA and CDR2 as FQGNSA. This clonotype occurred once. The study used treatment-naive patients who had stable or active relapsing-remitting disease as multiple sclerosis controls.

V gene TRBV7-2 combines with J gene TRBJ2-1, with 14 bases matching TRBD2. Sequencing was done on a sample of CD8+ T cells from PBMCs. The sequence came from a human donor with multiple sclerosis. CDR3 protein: CASSPHVGLAGDEQFF. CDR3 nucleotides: TGTGCCAGCAGCCCCCATGTGGGACTAGCGGGAGATGAGCAGTTCTTC.